This paragraph reports one TCR beta chain. Authors of the study amplified TCR beta CDR3 regions from RNA transcripts. HTBI primers were the set used in a first-round RT-PCR of the TCR CDR3. MiXCR, applied by TCRdb to the multiplex PCR reads, yields one record per CDR3 protein. The table has 400,000 or so distinct CDR3 sequences, over 13% seen once. The data belong to a study of T cells in Graves' hyperthyroidism and ophthalmopathy. This CDR3 has 16 residues. The junction had 9 bases not matched to a gene; V was cut back by 3 bases and J by 2 bases. The germline CDR1 and CDR2 sequences are DFQATT and SNEGSKA (reference sequence).

The gene calls are TRBV20-1 and TRBJ2-3, with TRBD2 identical over 9 bases. The source material was blood. This clonotype was obtained from a man aged 50-59 years with Graves' ophthalmopathy. The CDR3 spells CSARKTSGTYTDTQYF. The CDR3 DNA reads as TGCAGTGCTAGGAAGACTAGCGGAACTTACACAGATACGCAGTATTTT.